A single sample gave rise to the 5 T cell receptor beta chains below, sequenced in a study of shared clonotypes between healthy human individuals. The table came from immunoSEQ multiplex PCR; TCRdb's copy has only in-frame clones and leaves some out. The sample lists nearly 1 million clones, over 75% occurring once. Material for sequencing was memory CD4+ T cells sorted from blood. The subset was: CD45RA-negative fraction. Every receptor here comes from a man younger than 35 in good health.

This clone was observed many times. The chain combines TRBV2 with TRBJ1-5, with a possible D match to TRBD1 (5 bases). The V end was cut by 6 bases, the J end by 7 bases, with 16 bases between. CDR1 is SNHLY, CDR2 FYNNEI, per germline. This CDR3 region has 14 residues. The CDR3 is CASSAVTTEQPQHF. Written as DNA, the CDR3 is TGTGCCAGCAGCGCAGTGACGACAGAACAGCCCCAGCATTTT.

The chain uses TRBV7-2 and TRBJ2-5, with a tentative D call TRBD2 (5 bases). Germline CDR1 and CDR2: SGHTA and FQGNSA. This CDR3 has 11 amino acids. The V gene lost 6 bases and the J gene lost 5 bases, with 7 bases spanning the gap. The CDR3 spells CASRRGETQYF. Here the CDR3 DNA reads TGTGCCAGCAGAAGAGGGGAGACCCAGTACTTC.

The count of this clone is one. This chain links TRBV5-8 with TRBJ1-3; D gene ambiguous. This CDR3 has 13 amino acids. With 4 bases removed from V and 4 bases from J, the gap between germline ends came to 9 bases. Germline CDR1 and CDR2: SGHTS and YDEGEE. This CDR3 reads CASSDLRGNTIYF. The CDR3 DNA follows: TGTGCCAGCAGCGACCTAAGGGGAAACACCATATATTTT.

The CDR3 reads CASSSGQGSASEKLFF. CDR3 DNA: TGTGCCAGCAGCTCGGGACAGGGGTCTGCAAGTGAAAAACTGTTTTTT. This sequence joins TRBV5-5 and TRBJ1-4, with 10 bases aligning to TRBD1. This CDR3 spans 16 amino acids. Germline V gene sequence: CDR1 SGHKS, CDR2 YYEKEE (reference sequence). J lost 7 bases, V lost 3 bases, and 9 bases had no gene match.

Details on this clone: A much larger clone differs by one base, so this may be a read error. This same CDR3 is encoded by further DNA sequences in the sample. The chain couples TRBV5-4 to TRBJ1-1; D call uncertain. The CDR3 sequence is 14 residues long. Deletions cut 4 bases from V and 6 bases from J, with 16 bases between. Germline V gene lookup returns CDR1 SGHNT and CDR2 YYREEE (reference sequence). In DNA form, the CDR3 reads TGTGCCAGCAGCCTGGCCTTGGAGAGGTCTGAAGCTTTCTTT. Encoded protein: CASSLALERSEAFF.